The 28 T cell receptor delta chains reported below all come from one sample, sequenced in a study of gamma-delta chains in newborns, infants, children. TCRdb re-called the reads via CATT. The table records some 6,900 delta-chain clones, more than 2% of them present only once. The material sequenced was blood. Receptor source: a child who was a newborn, infant or young child, either healthy, febrile or measles-vaccinated (not recorded which).

This clone was seen a few times. TCRdb assigns this DNA the protein of a much larger clone, which departs from its translation at residue 5; this likely reflects a read error, and the protein shown comes from translating the DNA. The same CDR3 arises from other DNA sequences in this sample as well. The J gene is TRDJ3, the V gene TRDV2, with 11 bases fitting TRDD3. The CDR3 sequence is 18 residues long. The V and J ends lost 3 bases and 1 base, in that order; junction bases with no gene match: 4. CDR1 GEAIGNYY and CDR2 EKD come from the germline V gene. DNA of the CDR3: TGTGCCTGTGACGCTGGGGGATACCTATCCTGGGACACCCGACAGATGTTTTTC. Translating gives CACDAGGYLSWDTRQMFF.

In its sample, this clone was seen a few times. TCRdb shows a much larger clone's protein in place of this DNA's translation, and the two differ at residue 4, likely through a read error; the protein shown is translated from the DNA. The chain joins TRDV2 to TRDJ3; TRDD3 matches at 11 bases. Looked up from germline, CDR1 is GEAIGNYY and CDR2 is EKD. The J segment lost 1 base and the V segment lost 5 bases, leaving 6 bases of the junction unmatched. CDR3 length: 18 amino acids. The CDR3 loop reads CACGFTGGYSWDTRQMFF. The DNA for the CDR3 is TGTGCCTGTGGCTTTACTGGGGGATATTCCTGGGACACCCGACAGATGTTTTTC.

This clone has just a few counts. TCRdb has a much larger clone's protein, which differs at residue 16 from the translation of this DNA, likely because of a read error; what is shown is the protein translated from the DNA. The chain links TRDV2 to TRDJ3, with 9 bases fitting TRDD3. Per the germline V gene, CDR1 is GEAIGNYY and CDR2 is EKD. The length of the CDR3 is 18 residues. The CDR3 reads CACDTGDTFAWDTRQTFF. CDR3 nucleotide sequence: TGTGCCTGTGACACCGGGGATACGTTCGCCTGGGACACCCGACAGACGTTTTTC.

This clone was picked up a small number of times. This may come from a read error, since a much larger clone is one base off. The sample has other DNA sequences that encode this CDR3 too. The chain carries TRDV2 and TRDJ2; 9 bases agree with TRDD3. This CDR3 comprises 18 residues. J gave up 0 bases and V 0 bases, and 7 bases lay outside the gene matches. CDR1 and CDR2 (germline): GEAIGNYY, EKD. The CDR3 reads CACDTWGYDRALTAQLFF. In DNA, the CDR3 is TGTGCCTGTGACACCTGGGGATACGATAGAGCTTTGACAGCACAACTCTTCTTT.

This clone was observed a few times. This may stem from a read error, because a much larger clone lies one nucleotide away. V gene TRDV2 combines with J gene TRDJ3; D gene ambiguous. Trimming shortened V by 7 bases and J by 0 bases, and 18 bases separated the two germline ends. The CDR3 is made up of 18 amino acids. Germline-derived CDR1 and CDR2 are GEAIGNYY and EKD. The CDR3 DNA is TGTGCCTGCGACGTACTGAGGGAGAGCTCCTGGGACACCCGACAGATGTTTTTC. This gives the protein CACDVLRESSWDTRQMFF.

Only a few counts were recorded for this clone. TCRdb records a much larger clone's protein for this DNA, with a difference at residue 14 that likely arises from a read error; the protein given is the translation of the DNA. The chain couples TRDV2 to TRDJ3, with 10 bases matching TRDD3. This CDR3 region has 20 residues. Germline V CDR1 and CDR2: GEAIGNYY, EKD. DNA for the CDR3: TGTGCCTGTGACACCGTACTGGGGGATGCCAGCTCCTGGAACACCCGACAGATGTTTTTC. This gives the protein CACDTVLGDASSWNTRQMFF.

About this clone: A much larger clone differs from this one at a single base, so this may be a read error. Other DNA sequences in this sample translate to the same CDR3. The rearrangement links TRAV29/DV5 to TRDJ1, with a weak D call TRDD3 (6 bases). CDR1 and CDR2 (germline): NSMFDY, ISSIKDK. Trimming pared 0 bases from V and 0 bases from J, leaving 15 bases between. The CDR3 runs 16 residues. As DNA, the CDR3 is TGTGCAGCAAGCGCGTTGGGGGGACGAGACACCGATAAACTCATCTTT. It translates to CAASALGGRDTDKLIF.

This clone was seen a few times. This sequence joins TRDV1 and TRDJ1; 7 nucleotides agree with TRDD2. Germline V lookup: CDR1 TSWWSYY, CDR2 QGS. Germline trimming cut 2 bases from V and 7 bases from J; bases unmatched to any gene: 13. This CDR3 is 16 amino acids long. The CDR3 region is CALGEGPFLLVGKLIF. CDR3 bases: TGTGCTCTTGGGGAAGGCCCCTTCCTCCTGGTAGGTAAACTCATCTTT.

About this clone: One base away lies a much larger clone, so this may be a sequencing read error. The rearrangement joins TRDV2 to TRDJ1; TRDD3 matches 9 bases. The trim removed 1 base at V and 3 bases at J, leaving 8 bases unmatched. Germline V gene lookup returns CDR1 GEAIGNYY and CDR2 EKD. The CDR3 has 16 residues. CDR3 nucleotides: TGTGCCTGTGACACGCTGGGGGATGAGGTGGCCGATAAACTCATCTTT. Translation: CACDTLGDEVADKLIF.

In this sample, this clone turned up a few times. The TCRdb record carries a much larger clone's protein, which differs from this DNA's translation at residue 11; a read error is the likely cause, and the protein listed here is the DNA translation. The sample holds other DNA sequences that translate to the same CDR3. The rearrangement links TRDV1 to TRDJ1; tentatively, D is TRDD3 (6 bases). V lost 0 bases and J 0 bases, leaving 20 bases between the germline ends. CDR1 is TSWWSYY and CDR2 is QGS in the germline V gene. This CDR3 is 19 amino acids long. For the CDR3, the DNA is TGTGCTCTTGGGGAACTAGTTCAAGGGGATCCGACCTACACCGATAAACTCATCTTT. This codes for CALGELVQGDPTYTDKLIF.

This clone was picked up many times. The gene calls are TRDV2 and TRDJ2; 11 bases are a match to TRDD3. There are 14 residues in the CDR3. The V and J ends lost 4 bases and 7 bases, in that order; junction bases with no gene match: 4. The germline V gene encodes CDR1 GEAIGNYY and CDR2 EKD. The CDR3 protein is CACDTLGDRAQLFF. As DNA, the CDR3 is TGTGCCTGTGATACACTGGGGGATAGAGCACAACTCTTCTTT.

This clone qualifies as medium-sized. This rearrangement joins TRDV2 to TRDJ3, with 13 bases matching TRDD3. Germline V gene sequence: CDR1 GEAIGNYY, CDR2 EKD. V shed 0 bases, J shed 0 bases, and the junction held 10 bases outside the gene matches. The CDR3 has 22 amino acids. The CDR3 spells CACDTGLGDTQPNSWDTRQMFF. DNA for the CDR3: TGTGCCTGTGACACCGGACTGGGGGATACGCAACCTAACTCCTGGGACACCCGACAGATGTTTTTC.

This clone was seen a few times. A read error likely explains why the TCRdb protein, taken from a much larger clone, differs from this DNA's translation at residue 5; the protein shown is translated from the DNA. The chain has TRDV2 and TRDJ3; 7 bases match TRDD3. This CDR3 comprises 18 residues. V shed 0 bases and J 0 bases; nucleotides not matched to a gene: 4. Germline CDR1 and CDR2: GEAIGNYY and EKD. CDR3 residues: CACDTTGESSWDTRQMFF. The DNA of the CDR3 is TGTGCCTGTGACACCACTGGGGAGAGCTCCTGGGACACCCGACAGATGTTTTTC.

This clone was recorded a few times. The mismatch at residues 13 and 15 between this DNA's translation and the TCRdb protein of a much larger clone likely reflects a read error; the protein shown is translated from the DNA. This chain links TRDV2 with TRDJ3, with 13 bases identical to TRDD3. Germline assignment: CDR1 GEAIGNYY and CDR2 EKD. The CDR3 is 20 amino acids. The CDR3 region has the DNA TGTGCCTGTGACACCGTACTGGGGGATACGCGCTCCAGGGACGCCCGACAGATGTTTTTC. Its translation: CACDTVLGDTRSRDARQMFF.

This clone is medium-sized within its sample. This CDR3 is also generated by other DNA sequences in the sample. The chain employs TRDV2 and TRDJ3, with 11 bases fitting TRDD3. V shed 3 bases and J 2 bases; nucleotides not matched to a gene: 8. The CDR3 is made up of 19 amino acids. Looked up from germline, CDR1 is GEAIGNYY and CDR2 is EKD. CDR3 region: CACDGLGDTGAWDTRQMFF. Written as DNA, the CDR3 is TGTGCCTGTGACGGGCTGGGGGATACAGGGGCCTGGGACACCCGACAGATGTTTTTC.

Judged by abundance, this clone is large. The same CDR3 arises from other DNA sequences in this sample as well. CDR3 DNA: TGTGCCTGTGACACCGTACTGGGGGATAGCTCCTGGGACACCCGACAGATGTTTTTC. It specifies CACDTVLGDSSWDTRQMFF. The chain employs TRDV2 and TRDJ3; the match to TRDD3 covers 11 bases. The CDR3 contains 19 residues. Germline V lookup: CDR1 GEAIGNYY, CDR2 EKD. J lost 0 bases, V lost 0 bases, and 3 bases had no gene match.

A few counts support this clone. The protein TCRdb gives is from a much larger clone and does not agree with this DNA's translation at residue 6, likely a read error; the protein shown here comes from the DNA. This chain uses TRDV2 with TRDJ2, with D perhaps TRDD3 (6 bases). The V and J ends lost 3 bases and 0 bases respectively, with 19 bases between them. Germline CDR1 and CDR2: GEAIGNYY and EKD. The CDR3 has 18 amino acids. CDR3: CACDPAGGEDALTAQLFF. The CDR3 DNA reads as TGTGCCTGTGACCCCGCGGGGGGGGAAGACGCTTTGACAGCACAACTCTTCTTT.

About this clone itself: A much larger clone sits a single nucleotide away, making a read error possible. This same CDR3 is encoded by further DNA sequences in the sample. The chain recombines TRDV2 with TRDJ3; 9 bases are shared with TRDD3. This CDR3 region has 20 residues. Germline CDR1 is GEAIGNYY and CDR2 is EKD. With V trimmed by 1 base and J by 2 bases, 11 bases remained unmatched. CDR3 DNA sequence: TGTGCCTGTGACACAGGAGAGGGGATACGCGGCCCCTGGGACACCCGACAGATGTTTTTC. Translating it yields CACDTGEGIRGPWDTRQMFF.

This clone was counted only a few times. A clone one base away is much larger, so this may be a read error. Other DNA sequences within the sample encode an identical CDR3. The rearrangement uses TRDV2 and TRDJ3, with 12 bases that match TRDD3. In germline, CDR1 is GEAIGNYY, CDR2 EKD. The CDR3 loop spans 21 amino acids. The DNA for the CDR3 is TGTGCCTGCGACACCGCGACTGGGGGATACCTTAGCTCCTGGGACACCCGACAGATGTTTTTC. This encodes CACDTATGGYLSSWDTRQMFF.

This clone counts as medium-sized (0.01 to 0.1%). This CDR3 is also generated by other DNA sequences in the sample. In nucleotides, the CDR3 is TGTGCCTGTGACAGGGGATACGCGGAATCCTGGGACACCCGACAGATGTTTTTC. Protein: CACDRGYAESWDTRQMFF. The genes are TRDV2 and TRDJ3; 9 bases match TRDD3. Germline V gene data show CDR1 as GEAIGNYY and CDR2 as EKD. After removal of 2 bases from V and 1 base from J, the junction contained 5 bases not matched to a gene. This CDR3 is built from 18 residues.

Notes on this clone: The protein that TCRdb holds for this DNA derives from a much larger clone and differs from the translated DNA at residue 13, which likely indicates a read error; the protein shown here is translated from the DNA. The V and J genes are TRDV2 and TRDJ2; 12 bases are a match to TRDD3. This CDR3 comprises 15 residues. The germline CDR1 and CDR2 sequences are GEAIGNYY and EKD. The CDR3 protein is CACDPLLGDTAQPFF. The CDR3 nucleotides read TGTGCCTGTGATCCCCTACTGGGGGATACAGCACAACCCTTCTTT.

This clone was seen many times. With only one base between it and a far larger clone, this is likely a read error. The chain joins TRDV2 to TRDJ3; D is undetermined. The CDR3 runs 13 residues. Germline V gives CDR1 GEAIGNYY, CDR2 EKD. In nucleotides, the CDR3 is TGTGCCCGTGACACCTGGGACACCCGACAGATGTTTTTC. Its protein is CARDTWDTRQMFF.

This clone was counted between two and nine times. The protein held in TCRdb is that of a much larger clone and does not match this DNA's translation at residue 5, likely because of a read error; the protein shown is translated from the DNA. Distinct nucleotide sequences in the sample also encode this CDR3. The chain combines TRDV2 with TRDJ3, with 8 positions matching TRDD3. The CDR3 runs to 18 residues. V trimming: 3 bases; J trimming: 0 bases; junction bases outside the gene matches: 6. Germline-derived CDR1 and CDR2 are GEAIGNYY and EKD. CDR3 in amino acids: CACDSTGGSSWDTRQMFF. In DNA, the CDR3 is TGTGCCTGTGACTCTACTGGGGGCTCCTCCTGGGACACCCGACAGATGTTTTTC.

This clone qualifies as medium-sized. The chain recombines TRDV2 with TRDJ3; 7 bases agree with TRDD3. The V and J ends lost 0 bases and 0 bases, in that order; junction bases with no gene match: 4. CDR3 size: 18 residues. Germline V gene lookup returns CDR1 GEAIGNYY and CDR2 EKD. The CDR3 nucleotides are TGTGCCTGTGACACCGTCTGGGGGGACTCCTGGGACACCCGACAGATGTTTTTC. Amino acids: CACDTVWGDSWDTRQMFF.

This clone was counted only a few times. This DNA's translation and the protein TCRdb lists, from a much larger clone, do not match at residue 8, likely due to a read error; the protein shown is translated from the DNA. The chain links TRDV2 to TRDJ3; 7 bases line up with TRDD3. The length of the CDR3 is 18 residues. V was clipped by 2 bases and J by 0 bases; unmatched bases: 6. CDR1 GEAIGNYY and CDR2 EKD come from the germline V gene. The CDR3 DNA reads TGTGCCTGTGACATACTGGGGTCCGACTCCTGGGACACCCGACAGATGTTTTTC. Protein product: CACDILGSDSWDTRQMFF.

Relative to its sample, this clone is large. At the DNA level, this CDR3 is encoded by other sequences in the same sample as well. The CDR3 here is CACDTFPTGGYDSWDTRQMFF. CDR3 sequence (DNA): TGTGCCTGTGACACATTCCCAACTGGGGGATACGACTCCTGGGACACCCGACAGATGTTTTTC. This chain links TRDV2 with TRDJ3; TRDD3 matches at 13 bases. The V gene's germline CDR1 is GEAIGNYY and CDR2 EKD. This CDR3 spans 21 amino acids. The V and J ends lost 1 base and 0 bases, in that order; junction bases with no gene match: 8.

In regard to this clone: TCRdb's protein for this DNA is that of a much larger clone and differs from the translation at residue 16, likely a read error; the protein shown is the DNA translation. This specimen includes other DNA sequences encoding the same CDR3. The CDR3 DNA is TGTGCCTGTGACACCGGGGGATACGCGTCCTGGGACACCCGACAGACGTTTTTC. Translation gives CACDTGGYASWDTRQTFF. The chain recombines TRDV2 with TRDJ3, with 10 bases aligning to TRDD3. The CDR3 is 18 amino acids. Germline CDR1 GEAIGNYY, CDR2 EKD.

This clone was observed a few times. Since a much larger clone is just one base distant, this may be a read error. The identical CDR3 is also encoded by other nucleotide sequences in the sample. V is TRDV2 and J is TRDJ1; 7 bases are shared with TRDD3. The CDR3 spans 15 residues. CDR1 is GEAIGNYY and CDR2 is EKD in the germline V gene. V lost 4 bases and J lost 1; bases outside the gene matches: 8. Here the CDR3 DNA reads TGTGCCTGTGATACTCTGGGGGTTGCCACCGATAAACTCATCTTT. Amino acid sequence: CACDTLGVATDKLIF.